The present entry profiles one TCR beta chain with its context. Antigen specificity is unknown. Germline V CDR1 and CDR2: SNHLY, FYNNEI. CDR3 size: 15 residues. J gave up 6 bases and V 6 bases, and 9 bases lay outside the gene matches. This entry belongs to a study of PD-L1 blockade in urothelial cancer. Libraries were prepared by immunoSEQ multiplex PCR; TCRdb keeps only in-frame clonotypes and omits some of them. The sample contains tens of thousands of clones, roughly 89% of which appear only once. The sample's time point: pretreatment peripheral blood. Study findings and constraints: When pretreatment blood TCR clonality was below the median, it predicted better survival.

The TCR originated in a man in his fifties or sixties with urothelial cancer. The specimen was PBMCs, collected around atezolizumab (anti-PD-L1) treatment. The chain links TRBV2 to TRBJ2-1; TRBD2 aligns across 9 bases. CDR3 coding DNA: TGTGCCAGCAGCAGTGTATTGCGGGAGGGCAATGAGCAGTTCTTC. Its translation is CASSSVLREGNEQFF.